The entry below gives a single TCR beta chain sequence along with its context. The antigen remains unidentified. Trimming stripped 5 bases from V and 2 bases from J, with 7 bases between. The CDR3 spans 12 residues. The germline CDR1 and CDR2 sequences are SGHTA and FQGNSA. The sample originates from a study of T cells after posttransplantation cyclophosphamide. Notes on the study in general: Later blood repertoires were often dominated by clones from the donor CD8+ memory compartment. TRB clonality was highly associated with recipient CMV seropositivity and reactivation. Skin or GI-infiltrating T cells shared few TRB sequences with blood.

The method was immunoSEQ multiplex PCR; TCRdb's version includes in-frame clones alone and lacks a portion of them. Counted here are 30,000 or so clones, around nine tenths occurring once; the ten biggest clones make up about 16%. This chain connects TRBV7-2 to TRBJ2-7; no clear D. Sample: PBMCs. The receptor's source is a woman in her 40s with a blood cancer, CMV-positive, and with a related stem cell donor. DNA of the CDR3: TGTGCCAGCAGCCTAACCCCCTACGAGCAGTACTTC. This sequence encodes CASSLTPYEQYF.